The clone carrying this T cell receptor beta chain was found once. What it recognizes is unknown. V shed 5 bases and J 6 bases; nucleotides not matched to a gene: 5. The CDR3 is made up of 14 amino acids. Germline CDR1 SEHNR, CDR2 FQNEAQ (reference sequence). This sample was taken from a study of blood T cells in healthy people across ages. Overall study: Using template switching, researchers captured about one barcoded beta molecule for each two T cells. Study conclusions and caveats: More naive CD4+ cells and higher diversity marked long-lived donors relative to aged donors.

Through a sample-barcoded 5' primer and a J-beta primer mix, a second PCR was run for roughly 6 to 12 cycles. All samples gave at least 3 million CDR3-containing paired-end reads. Via MiXCR, TCRdb re-called the 5' RACE reads, giving one row per CDR3 protein. Counted here are 1.5 million to 2 million distinct CDR3 sequences, about 50% occurring once; the ten biggest clones make up over 2%. The source material was blood. The clonotype was recovered from a woman between 40 and 55 years old in good health. This sequence joins TRBV7-9 and TRBJ1-5, with 9 bases aligning to TRBD1. The CDR3 reads CASSVTGGTQPQHF. The CDR3 DNA is TGTGCCAGCAGCGTGACAGGGGGAACTCAGCCCCAGCATTTT. Full variable domain (outside the CDR3, taken from reference TRBV7-9 and TRBJ1-5): DTGVSQNPRHKITKRGQNVTFRCDPISEHNRLYWYRQTLGQGPEFLTYFQNEAQLEKSRLLSDRFSAERPKGSFSTLEIQRTEQGDSAMYLCASSVTGGTQPQHFGDGTRLSIL.